These 12 T cell receptor beta chains were all obtained from the same sample, sequenced in a study of blood T cell repertoires in COVID-19. Profiling relied on immunoSEQ multiplex PCR, and the TCRdb table lists in-frame clones only, not all of them. Of about 280,000 clones in the sample, 83% were seen once. The sequencing sample was made of peripheral blood. Every receptor here comes from a woman aged 50 to 65 who had recovered from COVID-19.

This chain uses TRBV27 with TRBJ2-7; 9 bases line up with TRBD1. Germline V CDR1 and CDR2: MNHEY, SMNVEV (reference sequence). Trimming removed 3 bases from V and 2 bases from J; junction bases left unmatched: 2. There are 14 residues in the CDR3. DNA of the CDR3: TGTGCCAGCAGTTTTACAGGGGGCCCCTACGAGCAGTACTTC. Encoded protein: CASSFTGGPYEQYF.

The CDR3 sequence is CASSRQGPAAGELFF. The DNA for the CDR3 is TGTGCCAGCAGCCGACAGGGGCCCGCGGCCGGGGAGCTGTTTTTT. J is TRBJ2-2 and V is TRBV14; the match to TRBD1 covers 8 bases. Germline assignment: CDR1 SGHDN and CDR2 FVKESK. V lost 4 bases to trimming and J lost 6 bases; unmatched junction nucleotides: 7. The CDR3 spans 15 residues.

The rearrangement uses TRBV11-2 and TRBJ2-7, with 7 bases matching TRBD2. Germline V lookup: CDR1 SGHAT, CDR2 FQNNGV. The CDR3 is made up of 14 amino acids. V dropped 6 bases and J dropped 9; count of bases not matched to a gene: 14. As DNA, the CDR3 is TGTGCCAGCAGTCCAGACTCGAGTCGCGGGGGGCAGTACTTC. Translating it yields CASSPDSSRGGQYF.

V gene TRBV4-2 combines with J gene TRBJ2-2; 9 nucleotides line up with TRBD2. Trimming took 5 bases from V and 5 from J; bases not matched to a gene: 15. The CDR3 sequence is 18 residues long. The V gene's germline CDR1 is LGHNA and CDR2 YNFKEQ. The CDR3 nucleotides read TGTGCCAGCAGCACCCCGGCGGCGGGAGGGCCGGGAACCGGGGAGCTGTTTTTT. This gives the protein CASSTPAAGGPGTGELFF.

This chain links TRBV5-4 with TRBJ1-4, with a possible D match to TRBD1 (6 bases). CDR1 and CDR2 (germline): SGHNT, YYREEE (reference sequence). V lost 0 bases, J lost 6 bases, and 9 bases lay in between. This CDR3 is built from 14 residues. The CDR3: CASSLVAGDEKLFF. The CDR3 region has the DNA TGTGCCAGCAGCTTGGTTGCAGGGGATGAAAAACTGTTTTTT.

This chain connects TRBV28 to TRBJ2-7, with 10 nucleotides matching TRBD2. Germline CDR1 and CDR2: MDHEN and SYDVKM. The length of the CDR3 is 17 residues. Losses at the gene ends were 6 bases for V and 3 bases for J; bases not matched to a gene: 14. CDR3 in DNA: TGTGCCAGCAGCCTGAGGGCTAGCGGGAGAACGGGCTACGAGCAGTACTTC. Translated: CASSLRASGRTGYEQYF. The whole variable domain, filled in from reference TRBV28 and TRBJ2-7, reads DVKVTQSSRYLVKRTGEKVFLECVQDMDHENMFWYRQDPGLGLRLIYFSYDVKMKEKGDIPEGYSVSREKKERFSLILESASTNQTSMYLCASSLRASGRTGYEQYFGPGTRLTVT.

The J gene is TRBJ2-4, the V gene TRBV2; maybe TRBD1 (6 bases). The germline V and J ends were trimmed by 1 base and 8 bases, with 15 bases remaining between them. The CDR3 runs 15 residues. CDR1 is SNHLY and CDR2 is FYNNEI in the germline V gene. The CDR3, as DNA: TGTGCCAGCAGTGAAGGGCTGGGGGCAAGGGACATTCAGTACTTC. This translates into CASSEGLGARDIQYF.

The gene calls are TRBV7-9 and TRBJ1-1; 8 nucleotides line up with TRBD1. Unmatched junction bases numbered 5, after V lost 4 bases and J lost 1 base. Germline-derived CDR1 and CDR2 are SEHNR and FQNEAQ (reference sequence). There are 15 residues in the CDR3. This CDR3 reads CASSSGQGGNTEAFF. CDR3 DNA sequence: TGTGCCAGCAGCTCAGGACAGGGTGGGAACACTGAAGCTTTCTTT.

The V gene is TRBV18, the J gene TRBJ2-5; 7 bases match TRBD1. The CDR3 contains 14 residues. Germline V gene lookup returns CDR1 KGHSH and CDR2 LQKENI. Germline trimming cut 5 bases from V and 4 bases from J; bases unmatched to any gene: 7. CDR3 nucleotides: TGTGCCAGCTCAGCCTCGACAGGGACAGAGACCCAGTACTTC. Amino acids: CASSASTGTETQYF.

The gene calls are TRBV11-3 and TRBJ2-1, with 7 bases fitting TRBD2. Germline V lookup: CDR1 SGHNT, CDR2 YENEEA. The CDR3 has 15 residues. V dropped 1 base and J dropped 2; count of bases not matched to a gene: 2. As DNA, the CDR3 is TGTGCCAGCAGCTTAGTGGGGGGGGCCTACAATGAGCAGTTCTTC. Translation: CASSLVGGAYNEQFF.

The chain combines TRBV7-2 with TRBJ1-6, with TRBD1 identical over 9 bases. CDR3 length: 15 residues. Germline V gene lookup returns CDR1 SGHTA and CDR2 FQGNSA. V lost 4 bases and J lost 6; bases outside the gene matches: 4. The CDR3: CASSSMDRGNSPLHF. The CDR3 nucleotides are TGTGCCAGCAGCTCCATGGACAGGGGTAATTCACCCCTCCACTTT.

This chain connects TRBV28 to TRBJ1-6, with no clear D. Germline V gene sequence: CDR1 MDHEN, CDR2 SYDVKM. This CDR3 region has 19 residues. V was pared by 6 bases and J by 5 bases, with 26 bases between. CDR3 DNA sequence: TGTGCCAGCAGGTACCAATTGATTATTTCCACGACAAATAATTCACCCCTCCACTTT. Its protein product is CASRYQLIISTTNNSPLHF.